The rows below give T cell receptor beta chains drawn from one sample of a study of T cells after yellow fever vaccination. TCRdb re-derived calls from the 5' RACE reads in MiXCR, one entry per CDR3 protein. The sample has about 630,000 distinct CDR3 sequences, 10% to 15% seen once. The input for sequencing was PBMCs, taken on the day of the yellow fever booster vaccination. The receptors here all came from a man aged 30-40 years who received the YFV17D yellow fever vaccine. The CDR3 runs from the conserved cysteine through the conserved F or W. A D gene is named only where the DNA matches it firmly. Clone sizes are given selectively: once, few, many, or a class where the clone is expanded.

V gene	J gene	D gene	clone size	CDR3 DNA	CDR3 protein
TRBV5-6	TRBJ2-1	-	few	TGTGCCAGCAGCTTGAAGTCTCAGGAGCAGTTCTTC	CASSLKSQEQFF
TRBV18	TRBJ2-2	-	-	TGTGCCAGCACGACGGAGAACACGAACACCGGGGAGCTGTTTTTT	CASTTENTNTGELFF
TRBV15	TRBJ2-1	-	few	TGTGCCACCAGCAGAGAGAGGCGTCTCCGTGAGCAGTTCTTC	CATSRERRLREQFF
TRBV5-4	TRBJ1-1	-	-	TGTGCCAGCAGCTTGCGGGTGGACACTGAAGCTTTCTTT	CASSLRVDTEAFF
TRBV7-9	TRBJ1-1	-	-	TGTGCCAGCATCCAAACCGGGAAAGCTTCCGAAGCTTTCTTT	CASIQTGKASEAFF
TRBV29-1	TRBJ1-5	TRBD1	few	TGCAGCGCACAGGGGGCTGATCAGCCCCAGCATTTT	CSAQGADQPQHF
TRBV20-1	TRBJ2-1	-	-	TGCAGTGCTATATCTCAGAACTACAATGAGCAGTTCTTC	CSAISQNYNEQFF
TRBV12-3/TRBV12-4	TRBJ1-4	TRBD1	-	TGTGCCAGCACGGGACAGGTGGCAGAAAAACTGTTTTTT	CASTGQVAEKLFF
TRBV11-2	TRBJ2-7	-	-	TGTGCCAGCAGCTTACAGGGAATCGAGCAGTACTTC	CASSLQGIEQYF
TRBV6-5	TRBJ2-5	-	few	TGTGCCAGCAGTTACTCAAGGGCGGTCCAGACCCAGTACTTC	CASSYSRAVQTQYF
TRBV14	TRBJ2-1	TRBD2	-	TGTGCCAGCAGCCCTAGACTAGCGGGAGTTTTGCATGAGCAGTTCTTC	CASSPRLAGVLHEQFF
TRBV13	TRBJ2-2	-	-	TGTGCCAGCAGCCCCGAGGGAGGCGGGGTCGGGGAGCTGTTTTTT	CASSPEGGGVGELFF
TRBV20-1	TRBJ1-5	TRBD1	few	TGCAGTGCTCCTCCGACAGGGACAGATGCTCAGCCCCAGCATTTT	CSAPPTGTDAQPQHF